This T cell receptor (beta chain) was profiled in a study of blood T cells in healthy people across ages. Study-level information: T cells yielded about one barcoded beta molecule per two cells through template switching.

Overall study results and limits: Both naive CD4+ cell counts and diversity were greater in long-lived donors than in aged donors.

This CDR3 has 16 amino acids. CDR1 SGHRS and CDR2 YFSETQ come from the germline V gene. V shed 0 bases and J shed 0 bases, with 12 bases lying between them. This clonotype was counted only a few times. Its target is unknown. Using a J-beta primer mix together with a sample-barcoded 5' primer, a second PCR was run for roughly 6 to 12 cycles. The yield of each sample was at least 2.5 million CDR3-containing paired-end reads. Using its own MiXCR run on the 5' RACE reads, TCRdb lists one record per CDR3 protein. The table shows some 1.5 million distinct CDR3 sequences, with about 28% occurring only once. The TCR sequence derives from a woman under 40 in good health. J is TRBJ1-1 and V is TRBV5-1; D may be TRBD1 (5 bases). Material for sequencing was blood. The CDR3 nucleotides read TGCGCCAGCAGCTTGGATCTCGGACAACTGAACACTGAAGCTTTCTTT. Residues: CASSLDLGQLNTEAFF. The full variable domain, with the rest looked up from reference TRBV5-1 and TRBJ1-1, is KAGVTQTPRYLIKTRGQQVTLSCSPISGHRSVSWYQQTPGQGLQFLFEYFSETQRNKGNFPGRFSGRQFSNSRSEMNVSTLELGDSALYLCASSLDLGQLNTEAFFGQGTRLTVV.